This TCR beta chain came from a study of shared clonotypes between healthy human individuals. The CDR3 covers 13 residues. Germline assignment: CDR1 SGHRS and CDR2 YFSETQ. Germline trimming cut 5 bases from V and 9 bases from J; bases unmatched to any gene: 5. Sequenced by immunoSEQ multiplex PCR; TCRdb stores in-frame clones only, minus some. Among 1 million to 1.2 million clones listed, roughly 80% were seen once. The clonotype was recovered from a man aged 18 to 30 in good health. Some clones in this sample may be carry-over from other donors' samples. The V gene is TRBV5-1, the J gene TRBJ2-1; 10 bases map to TRBD2. Sequenced material: memory CD4+ T cells from PBMCs. Subset given: CD45RA-negative fraction. The CDR3 nucleotides read TGCGCCAGCAGAGGGGCTAGCGGGAGTGAGCAGTTCTTC. Translation gives CASRGASGSEQFF.